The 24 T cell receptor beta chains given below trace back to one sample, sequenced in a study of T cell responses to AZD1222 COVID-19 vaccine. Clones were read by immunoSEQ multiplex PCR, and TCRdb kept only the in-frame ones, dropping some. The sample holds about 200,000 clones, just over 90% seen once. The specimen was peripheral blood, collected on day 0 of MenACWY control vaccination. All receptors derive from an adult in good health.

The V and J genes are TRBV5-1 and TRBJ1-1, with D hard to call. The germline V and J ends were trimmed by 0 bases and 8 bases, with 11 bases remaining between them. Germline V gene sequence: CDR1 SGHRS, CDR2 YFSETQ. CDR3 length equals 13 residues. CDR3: CASSLDRYTEAFF. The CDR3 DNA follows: TGCGCCAGCAGCTTGGACCGTTATACAGAAGCTTTCTTT.

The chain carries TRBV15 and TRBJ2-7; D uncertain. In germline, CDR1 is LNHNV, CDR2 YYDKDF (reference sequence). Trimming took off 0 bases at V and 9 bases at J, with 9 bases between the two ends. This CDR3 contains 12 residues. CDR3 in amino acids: CATSRDSQSQYF. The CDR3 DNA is TGTGCCACCAGCAGAGATTCGCAGTCGCAGTACTTC.

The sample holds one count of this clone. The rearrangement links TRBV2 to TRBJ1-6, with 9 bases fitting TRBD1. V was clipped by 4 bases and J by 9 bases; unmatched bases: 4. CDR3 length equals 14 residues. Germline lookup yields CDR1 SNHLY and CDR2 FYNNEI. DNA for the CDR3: TGTGCCAGCAGTGCACAGGGGGCGGGTTCACCCCTCCACTTT. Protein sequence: CASSAQGAGSPLHF.

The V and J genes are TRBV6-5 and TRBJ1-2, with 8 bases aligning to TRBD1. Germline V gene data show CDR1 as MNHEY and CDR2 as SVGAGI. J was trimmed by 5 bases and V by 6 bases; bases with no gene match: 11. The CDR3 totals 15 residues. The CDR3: CASSINRDRSYGYTF. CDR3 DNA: TGTGCCAGCAGCATCAACCGGGACAGGAGTTATGGCTACACCTTC.

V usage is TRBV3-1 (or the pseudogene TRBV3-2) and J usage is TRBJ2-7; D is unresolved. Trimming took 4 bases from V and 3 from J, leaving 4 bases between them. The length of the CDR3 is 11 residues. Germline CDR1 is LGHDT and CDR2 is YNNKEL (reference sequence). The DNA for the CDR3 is TGTGCCAGCAGCCGGGGCTACGAGCAGTACTTC. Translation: CASSRGYEQYF.

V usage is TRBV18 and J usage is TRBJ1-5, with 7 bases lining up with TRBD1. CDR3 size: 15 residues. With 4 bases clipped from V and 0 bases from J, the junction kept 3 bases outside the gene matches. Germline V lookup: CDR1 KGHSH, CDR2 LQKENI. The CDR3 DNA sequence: TGTGCCAGCTCACTAACAGGGGTTAGCAATCAGCCCCAGCATTTT. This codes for CASSLTGVSNQPQHF.

The CDR3 DNA reads as TGTGCCAGCAGCAAAGGGAGGCGGCCGGACACCTGGGAGCTGTTTTTT. It translates to CASSKGRRPDTWELFF. The chain employs TRBV21-1 and TRBJ2-2. TRBV21-1 is a listed pseudogene. The CDR3 is 16 amino acids.

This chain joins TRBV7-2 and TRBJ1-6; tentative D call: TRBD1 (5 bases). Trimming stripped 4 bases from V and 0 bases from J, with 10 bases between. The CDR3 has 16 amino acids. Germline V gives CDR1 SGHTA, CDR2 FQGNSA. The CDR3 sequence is CASSSRVSSYNSPLHF. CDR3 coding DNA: TGTGCCAGCAGCTCCAGGGTGAGCTCCTATAATTCACCCCTCCACTTT.

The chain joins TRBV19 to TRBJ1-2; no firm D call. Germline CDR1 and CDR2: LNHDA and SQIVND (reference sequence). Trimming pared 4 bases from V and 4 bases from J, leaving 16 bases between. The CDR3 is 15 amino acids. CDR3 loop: CASSTLRGSFYGYTF. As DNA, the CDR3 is TGTGCCAGTAGTACGCTCCGGGGTTCTTTCTATGGCTACACCTTC.

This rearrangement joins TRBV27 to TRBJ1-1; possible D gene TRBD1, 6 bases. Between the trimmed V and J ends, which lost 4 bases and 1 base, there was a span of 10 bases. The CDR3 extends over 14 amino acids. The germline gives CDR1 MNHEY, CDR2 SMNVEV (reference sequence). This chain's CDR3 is CASSWDKTNTEAFF. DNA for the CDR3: TGTGCCAGCAGTTGGGACAAAACGAACACTGAAGCTTTCTTT.

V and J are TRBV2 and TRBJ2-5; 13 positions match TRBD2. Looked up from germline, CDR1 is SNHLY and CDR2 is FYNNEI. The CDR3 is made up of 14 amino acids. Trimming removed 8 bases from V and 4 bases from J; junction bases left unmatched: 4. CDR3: CASGLAGVGETQYF. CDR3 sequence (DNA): TGTGCCAGCGGACTAGCGGGGGTCGGAGAGACCCAGTACTTC.

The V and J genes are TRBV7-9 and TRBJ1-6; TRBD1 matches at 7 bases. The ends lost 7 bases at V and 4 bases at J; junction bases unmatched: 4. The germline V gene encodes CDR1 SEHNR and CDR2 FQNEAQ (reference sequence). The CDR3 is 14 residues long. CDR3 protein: CASNRDSYNSPLHF. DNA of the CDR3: TGTGCCAGCAACCGGGACAGTTATAATTCACCCCTCCACTTT.

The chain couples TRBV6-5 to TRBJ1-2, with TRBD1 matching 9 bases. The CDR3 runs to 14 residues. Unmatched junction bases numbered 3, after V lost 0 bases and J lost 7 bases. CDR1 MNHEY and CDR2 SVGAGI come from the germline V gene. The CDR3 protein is CASSYSYRGLGYTF. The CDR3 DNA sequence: TGTGCCAGCAGTTACTCGTACAGGGGGCTTGGCTACACCTTC.

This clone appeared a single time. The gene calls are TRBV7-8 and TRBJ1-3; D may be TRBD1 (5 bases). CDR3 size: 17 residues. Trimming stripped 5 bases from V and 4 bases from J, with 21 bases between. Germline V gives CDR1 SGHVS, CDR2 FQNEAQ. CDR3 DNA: TGTGCCAGCAGCCGTCAAACGGGGGTTTCGGGAGGAAACACCATATATTTT. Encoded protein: CASSRQTGVSGGNTIYF.

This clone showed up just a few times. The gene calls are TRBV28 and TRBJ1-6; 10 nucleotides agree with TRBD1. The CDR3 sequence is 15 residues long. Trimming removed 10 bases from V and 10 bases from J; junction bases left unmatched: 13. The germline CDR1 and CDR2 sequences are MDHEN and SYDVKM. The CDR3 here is CATTGPGTGVSPLHF. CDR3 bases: TGTGCCACCACTGGACCCGGGACAGGGGTCTCACCCCTCCACTTT.

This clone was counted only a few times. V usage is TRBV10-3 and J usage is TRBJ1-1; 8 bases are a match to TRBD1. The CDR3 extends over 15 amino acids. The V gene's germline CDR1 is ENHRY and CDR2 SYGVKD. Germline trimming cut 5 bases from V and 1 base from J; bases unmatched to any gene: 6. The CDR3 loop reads CAISKLDRGNTEAFF. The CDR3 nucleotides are TGTGCCATCAGTAAACTAGACAGGGGGAACACTGAAGCTTTCTTT.

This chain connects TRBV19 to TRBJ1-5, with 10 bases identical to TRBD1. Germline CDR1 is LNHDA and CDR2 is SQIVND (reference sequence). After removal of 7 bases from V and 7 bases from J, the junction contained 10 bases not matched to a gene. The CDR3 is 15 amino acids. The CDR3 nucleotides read TGTGCCAGTACCCCGACAGGGGGCGGCAGGCAGCCCCAGCATTTT. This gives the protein CASTPTGGGRQPQHF.

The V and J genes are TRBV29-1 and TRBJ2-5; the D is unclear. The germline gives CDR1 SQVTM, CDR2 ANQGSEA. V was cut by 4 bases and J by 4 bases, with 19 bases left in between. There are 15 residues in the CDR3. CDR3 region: CSVADLSWSGETQYF. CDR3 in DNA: TGCAGCGTTGCAGACTTAAGTTGGTCCGGAGAGACCCAGTACTTC. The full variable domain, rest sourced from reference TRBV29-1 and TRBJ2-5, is SAVISQKPSRDICQRGTSLTIQCQVDSQVTMMFWYRQQPGQSLTLIATANQGSEATYESGFVIDKFPISRPNLTFSTLTVSNMSPEDSSIYLCSVADLSWSGETQYFGPGTRLLVL.

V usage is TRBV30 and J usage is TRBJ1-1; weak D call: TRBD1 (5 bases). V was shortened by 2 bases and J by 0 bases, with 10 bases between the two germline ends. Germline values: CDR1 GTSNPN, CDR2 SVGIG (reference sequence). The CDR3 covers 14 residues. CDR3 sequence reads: CAWSTTTVNTEAFF. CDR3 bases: TGTGCCTGGAGTACGACGACAGTGAACACTGAAGCTTTCTTT.

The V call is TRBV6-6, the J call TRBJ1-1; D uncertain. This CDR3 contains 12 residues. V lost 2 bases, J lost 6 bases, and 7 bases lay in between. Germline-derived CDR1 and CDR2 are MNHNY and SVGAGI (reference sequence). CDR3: CASSYQDPEAFF. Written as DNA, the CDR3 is TGTGCCAGCAGTTACCAGGATCCTGAAGCTTTCTTT.

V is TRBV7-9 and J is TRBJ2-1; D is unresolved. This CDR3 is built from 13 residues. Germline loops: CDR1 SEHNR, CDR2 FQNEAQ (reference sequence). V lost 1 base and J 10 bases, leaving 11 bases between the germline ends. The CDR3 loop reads CASSLVGLSEQFF. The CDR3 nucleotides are TGTGCCAGCAGCTTAGTAGGGCTGTCGGAGCAGTTCTTC.

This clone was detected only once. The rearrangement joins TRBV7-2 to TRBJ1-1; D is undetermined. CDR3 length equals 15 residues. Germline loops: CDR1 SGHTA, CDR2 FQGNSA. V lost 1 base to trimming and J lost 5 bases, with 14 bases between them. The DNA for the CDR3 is TGTGCCAGCAGCTTAGGAAGCCGGTCGGGAACTGAAGCTTTCTTT. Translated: CASSLGSRSGTEAFF.

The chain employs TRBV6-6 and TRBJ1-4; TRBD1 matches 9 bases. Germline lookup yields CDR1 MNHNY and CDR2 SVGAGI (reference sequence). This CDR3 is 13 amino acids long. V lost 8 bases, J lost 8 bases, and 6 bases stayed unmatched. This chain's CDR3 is CASLGQGNEKLFF. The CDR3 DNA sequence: TGTGCCAGCTTGGGACAGGGAAACGAAAAACTGTTTTTT.

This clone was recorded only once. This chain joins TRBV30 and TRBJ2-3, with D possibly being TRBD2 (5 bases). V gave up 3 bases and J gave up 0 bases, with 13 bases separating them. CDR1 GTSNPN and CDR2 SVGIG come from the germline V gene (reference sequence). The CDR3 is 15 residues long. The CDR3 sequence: CAWSAAGFSTDTQYF. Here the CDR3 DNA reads TGTGCCTGGAGCGCCGCGGGCTTTAGCACAGATACGCAGTATTTT.